The following is a TCR beta chain sequence with its context. CDR1 and CDR2 (germline): LNHDA, SQIVND (reference sequence). This CDR3 contains 14 residues. Trimming cost V 3 bases and J 4 bases; bases outside gene matches: 4. These data belong to a study of molecular identifiers for immune sequencing clone quantification. TCRdb re-called the PCR reads through MiXCR, storing one row per CDR3 protein. Of 600,000 to 650,000 distinct CDR3 sequences in the sample, 15% to 20% were seen once. This rearrangement joins TRBV19 to TRBJ1-1; 8 bases line up with TRBD1. The source of this sequence is a human donor in good health. Some libraries in this study had Jurkat cell RNA spiked in. Sequencing used naive CD8+ T cells from blood, with Jurkat cell RNA spiked in. Subset defined: FACS-sorted CD8+CD4-CCR7+CD45RA+ naive T cells. CDR3: CASSMTGAGTEAFF. As DNA, the CDR3 is TGTGCCAGTAGTATGACAGGGGCAGGCACTGAAGCTTTCTTT.